This T cell receptor (beta chain) derives from a study of cytomegalovirus exposure and HLA in healthy donors. The PCR employed 60 Vbeta primers together with 13 Jbeta primers. In the source study's methods: It was a later analysis that counted roughly 80 million unique TCR beta chains, of which around 11 million were shared. Generated by immunoSEQ multiplex PCR, the TCRdb table keeps only in-frame clones and is missing some. The DNA was the basis for D and trimming; V, J and clone size are from that table. Of some 130,000 clones listed, approximately 83% are singletons. Germline assignment: CDR1 MRHNA and CDR2 SNTAGT. This CDR3 is built from 13 residues. V was trimmed by 3 bases and J by 5 bases, leaving 10 bases between them. About this clone itself: Its specificity is unknown.

Study-wide results and caveats: Accurate HLA-A and HLA-B prediction from TCR beta sequences was reported for most subjects. Reports credit the classifier with highly specific, highly sensitive diagnosis of cytomegalovirus status. Using a false discovery rate of 0.05, a later analysis showed that 15,000 to 20,000 TCR beta sequences were associated with HLA alleles.

The receptor was derived from a man aged 35 to 55 in good health and CMV-seronegative. Sequencing was done on a sample of PBMCs. V is TRBV6-4 and J is TRBJ2-5; TRBD1 is a possible D gene (5 bases). Here the CDR3 reads CASSDQGGETQYF. The CDR3 DNA reads as TGTGCCAGCAGTGATCAGGGTGGGGAGACCCAGTACTTC.